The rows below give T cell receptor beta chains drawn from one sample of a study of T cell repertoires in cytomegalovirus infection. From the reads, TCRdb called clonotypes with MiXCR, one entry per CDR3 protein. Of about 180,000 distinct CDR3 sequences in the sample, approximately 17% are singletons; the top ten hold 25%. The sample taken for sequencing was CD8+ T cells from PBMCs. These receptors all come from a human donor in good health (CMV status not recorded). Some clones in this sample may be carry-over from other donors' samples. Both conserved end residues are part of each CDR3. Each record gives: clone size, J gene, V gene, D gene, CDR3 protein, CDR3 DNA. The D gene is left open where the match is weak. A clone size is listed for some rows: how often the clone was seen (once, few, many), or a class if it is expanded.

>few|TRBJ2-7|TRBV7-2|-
CASSLEIYEVDEQYF
TGTGCCAGCAGCTTAGAGATTTACGAGGTAGACGAGCAGTACTTC
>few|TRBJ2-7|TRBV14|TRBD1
CASSLWTGSPYEQYF
TGTGCCAGCAGCCTGTGGACAGGGAGTCCATACGAGCAGTACTTC
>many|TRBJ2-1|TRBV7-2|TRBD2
CASSPLAGGNNEQFF
TGTGCCAGCAGCCCCCTAGCGGGGGGAAACAATGAGCAGTTCTTC
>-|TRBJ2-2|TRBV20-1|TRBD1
CSARARGQALFRAGELFF
TGCAGTGCTAGAGCTCGAGGACAGGCCCTCTTTCGGGCCGGGGAGCTGTTTTTT
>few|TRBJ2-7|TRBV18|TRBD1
CASSQQGARPHEQYF
TGTGCCAGCTCTCAACAGGGGGCCAGACCTCACGAGCAGTACTTC
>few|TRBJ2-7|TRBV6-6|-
CASSYYGGRNEQYF
TGTGCCAGCAGTTACTATGGGGGGCGGAACGAGCAGTACTTC
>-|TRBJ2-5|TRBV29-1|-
CSLRDQVTQYF
TGCAGCCTCAGGGACCAAGTGACCCAGTACTTC
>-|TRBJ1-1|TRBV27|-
CASRLSSGAEAFF
TGTGCCAGCAGACTTAGCTCCGGCGCTGAAGCTTTCTTT
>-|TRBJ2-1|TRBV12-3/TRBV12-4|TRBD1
CASSFSGGQDEQFF
TGTGCCAGCAGTTTTTCAGGGGGTCAGGATGAGCAGTTCTTC
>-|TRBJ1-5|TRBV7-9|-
CASSGGNFSNQPQHF
TGTGCCAGCAGCGGAGGGAATTTCAGCAATCAGCCCCAGCATTTT
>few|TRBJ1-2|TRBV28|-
CASSLSIGAGRYYGYTF
TGTGCCAGCAGTTTATCGATCGGGGCAGGGAGGTACTATGGCTACACCTTC
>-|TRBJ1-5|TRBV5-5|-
CASSYLQGSGQPQHF
TGTGCCAGCAGCTACTTACAGGGATCAGGTCAGCCCCAGCATTTT
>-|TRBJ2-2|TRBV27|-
CASSLRGLDTGELFF
TGTGCCAGCAGTTTAAGGGGGTTGGACACCGGGGAGCTGTTTTTT
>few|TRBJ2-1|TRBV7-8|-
CASSLGGARVNEQFF
TGTGCCAGCAGCTTAGGAGGGGCAAGGGTGAATGAGCAGTTCTTC
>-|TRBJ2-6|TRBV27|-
CASSYFSGANVLTF
TGTGCCAGCAGTTACTTCTCCGGGGCCAACGTCCTGACTTTC
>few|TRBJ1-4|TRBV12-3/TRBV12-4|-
CASSTGPSNEKLFF
TGTGCCAGCAGTACGGGTCCTTCTAATGAAAAACTGTTTTTT
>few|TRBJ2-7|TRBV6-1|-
CASSKTPTNSYEQYF
TGTGCCAGCAGTAAGACACCGACCAACTCCTACGAGCAGTACTTC
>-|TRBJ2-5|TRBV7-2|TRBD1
CASSLRQGEKTQYF
TGTGCCAGCAGCTTGCGCCAGGGGGAGAAGACCCAGTACTTC
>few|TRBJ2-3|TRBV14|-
CASSQVGATDTQYF
TGTGCCAGCAGCCAAGTGGGGGCCACAGATACGCAGTATTTT
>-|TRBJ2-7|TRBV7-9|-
CASSPTGTASYEQYF
TGTGCCAGCAGCCCTACAGGGACCGCGTCCTACGAGCAGTACTTC
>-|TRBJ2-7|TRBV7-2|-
CASSLDKPPVAREQYF
TGTGCCAGCAGCTTAGACAAGCCCCCTGTGGCTCGGGAGCAGTACTTC
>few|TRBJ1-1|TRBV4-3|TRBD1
CASSQEHRGQTEAFF
TGCGCCAGCAGCCAAGAGCACAGGGGACAGACTGAAGCTTTCTTT
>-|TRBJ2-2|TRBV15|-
CATSIRGGVTGELFF
TGTGCCACCAGCATCAGGGGGGGAGTCACCGGGGAGCTGTTTTTT
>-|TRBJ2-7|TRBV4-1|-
CASSQDLDPSFSYEQYF
TGCGCCAGCAGCCAGGACCTGGACCCCAGCTTCTCCTACGAGCAGTACTTC
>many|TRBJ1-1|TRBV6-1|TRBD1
CASSLQGPTEAFF
TGTGCCAGCAGTCTACAGGGGCCCACTGAAGCTTTCTTT